One sample yielded the 9 T cell receptor beta chains listed below, sequenced in a study of blood T cell repertoires in COVID-19. Sequenced by immunoSEQ multiplex PCR; TCRdb stores in-frame clones only, minus some. Here the sample spans about 240,000 clones, under 85% being singletons. Sequencing was carried out using peripheral blood. These receptors were obtained from a man aged 30 to 39 who had recovered from COVID-19.

This chain uses TRBV19 with TRBJ2-7; 10 nucleotides line up with TRBD1. The V segment lost 5 bases and the J segment 2 bases; nucleotides outside the gene matches: 3. The germline gives CDR1 LNHDA, CDR2 SQIVND (reference sequence). The CDR3 extends over 14 amino acids. Here the CDR3 reads CASSFGTGAYEQYF. The CDR3 nucleotides are TGTGCCAGTAGTTTCGGGACAGGGGCCTACGAGCAGTACTTC.

This clone was seen only once. The sample has other DNA sequences that encode this CDR3 too. The chain couples TRBV19 to TRBJ1-2; a weak D match, TRBD1 (6 bases). Trimming shortened V by 3 bases and J by 8 bases, and 13 bases separated the two germline ends. Per germline, CDR1 LNHDA and CDR2 SQIVND (reference sequence). The CDR3 consists of 13 residues. The CDR3 loop is CASSIRAGDGYTF. The CDR3, as DNA: TGTGCCAGTAGTATCAGGGCAGGGGACGGCTACACCTTC. Looking up the rest from reference TRBV19 and TRBJ1-2 gives the full variable domain: DGGITQSPKYLFRKEGQNVTLSCEQNLNHDAMYWYRQDPGQGLRLIYYSQIVNDFQKGDIAEGYSVSREKKESFPLTVTSAQKNPTAFYLCASSIRAGDGYTFGSGTRLTVV.

V usage is TRBV4-2 and J usage is TRBJ2-3; 10 bases fit TRBD2. Germline loops: CDR1 LGHNA, CDR2 YNFKEQ. V lost 4 bases and J lost 4; bases outside the gene matches: 11. The CDR3 has 17 residues. The chain's CDR3 is CASSRDLAGGPADTQYF. The CDR3 coding sequence is TGTGCCAGCAGCCGAGACTTAGCGGGGGGCCCCGCAGATACGCAGTATTTT.

The chain joins TRBV5-4 to TRBJ1-3; D not certain. Germline V gene data show CDR1 as SGHNT and CDR2 as YYREEE (reference sequence). V was cut by 4 bases and J by 0 bases, with 8 bases left in between. This CDR3 has 14 residues. The CDR3 loop reads CASSREGSGNTIYF. CDR3 in DNA: TGTGCCAGCAGCCGAGAGGGCTCTGGAAACACCATATATTTT.

This clone was seen more than once but under ten times. The V gene is TRBV6-2 or TRBV6-3, the J gene TRBJ2-7, with D perhaps TRBD2 (6 bases). From germline, CDR1 is MNHEY and CDR2 SVGEGT. V dropped 2 bases and J dropped 6 bases, with 11 bases sitting between them. The CDR3 has 13 amino acids. CDR3: CASSYRGSGEQYF. Here the CDR3 DNA reads TGTGCCAGCAGTTACCGGGGGAGCGGCGAGCAGTACTTC.

V gene TRBV7-9 combines with J gene TRBJ1-3, with D unresolved. Germline V CDR1 and CDR2: SEHNR, FQNEAQ (reference sequence). The CDR3 contains 15 residues. With 4 bases removed from V and 0 bases from J, the gap between germline ends came to 10 bases. The CDR3 loop is CASSSIGLSGNTIYF. In DNA form, the CDR3 reads TGTGCCAGCAGCTCAATAGGACTCTCTGGAAACACCATATATTTT.

V usage is TRBV5-6 and J usage is TRBJ2-4; D might be TRBD2 (6 bases). V shed 4 bases and J shed 6 bases, with 8 bases lying between them. CDR3 length equals 12 residues. From germline, CDR1 is SGHDT and CDR2 YYEEEE. CDR3 DNA sequence: TGTGCCAGCAGCAGGAGGGGAAACATTCAGTACTTC. This codes for CASSRRGNIQYF.

This chain joins TRBV9 and TRBJ2-7; 15 nucleotides agree with TRBD2. In germline, CDR1 is SGDLS, CDR2 YYNGEE. The length of the CDR3 is 15 residues. The junction had 4 bases not matched to a gene; V was cut back by 3 bases and J by 6 bases. As DNA, the CDR3 is TGTGCCAGCAGCGAGGGGACTAGCGGGGGGTCCGAGCAGTACTTC. The encoded protein is CASSEGTSGGSEQYF.

The J gene is TRBJ1-6, the V gene TRBV18, with D possibly TRBD1 on 5 matching bases. Germline CDR1 is KGHSH and CDR2 is LQKENI. V dropped 1 base and J dropped 7 bases, with 8 bases sitting between them. The CDR3 runs 14 residues. CDR3 residues: CASSPQGENSPLHF. The DNA for the CDR3 is TGTGCCAGCTCACCACAAGGGGAAAATTCACCCCTCCACTTT.